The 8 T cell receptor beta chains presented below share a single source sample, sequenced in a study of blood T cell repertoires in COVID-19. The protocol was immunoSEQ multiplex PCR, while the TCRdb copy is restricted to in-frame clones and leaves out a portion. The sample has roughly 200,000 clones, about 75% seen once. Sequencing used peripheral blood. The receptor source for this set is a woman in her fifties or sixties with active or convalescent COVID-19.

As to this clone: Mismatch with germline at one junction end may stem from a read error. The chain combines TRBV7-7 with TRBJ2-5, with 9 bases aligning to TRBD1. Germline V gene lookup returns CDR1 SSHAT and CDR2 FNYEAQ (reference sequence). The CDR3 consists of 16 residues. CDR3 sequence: CASSLSPGTGRETQYF. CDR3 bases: TGTGCTAGCAGCCTGAGTCCCGGGACAGGGAGAGAGACCCAGTACTTC. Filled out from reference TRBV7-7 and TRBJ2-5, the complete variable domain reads GAGVSQSPRYKVTKRGQDVTLRCDPISSHATLYWYQQALGQGPEFLTYFNYEAQPDKSGLPSDRFSAERPEGSISTLTIQRTEQRDSAMYRCASSLSPGTGRETQYFGPGTRLLVL.

CDR3 amino acids: CASSLIPTDTQYF. The DNA of the CDR3 is TGTGCCAGCAGCTTGATCCCTACAGATACGCAGTATTTT. The rearrangement uses TRBV5-5 and TRBJ2-3; D gene ambiguous. V lost 1 base, J lost 3 bases, and 6 bases lay in between. Germline V gene data show CDR1 as SGHKS and CDR2 as YYEKEE (reference sequence). The length of the CDR3 is 13 residues.

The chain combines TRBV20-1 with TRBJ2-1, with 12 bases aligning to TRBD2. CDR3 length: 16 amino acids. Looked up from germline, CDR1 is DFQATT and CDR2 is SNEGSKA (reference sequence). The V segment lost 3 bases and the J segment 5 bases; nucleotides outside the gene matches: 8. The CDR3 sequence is CSASVLAGGLDNEQFF. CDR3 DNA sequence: TGCAGTGCTAGTGTTCTAGCGGGGGGGTTGGACAATGAGCAGTTCTTC.

The CDR3 loop is CASSFRGWGRGTGELFF. The CDR3 DNA reads TGTGCCAGCAGTTTTCGGGGATGGGGGCGAGGAACCGGGGAGCTGTTTTTT. This rearrangement joins TRBV28 to TRBJ2-2, with D possibly matching TRBD1 (6 bases). This CDR3 comprises 17 residues. The germline V gene encodes CDR1 MDHEN and CDR2 SYDVKM. V was trimmed by 3 bases and J by 5 bases, leaving 19 bases between them.

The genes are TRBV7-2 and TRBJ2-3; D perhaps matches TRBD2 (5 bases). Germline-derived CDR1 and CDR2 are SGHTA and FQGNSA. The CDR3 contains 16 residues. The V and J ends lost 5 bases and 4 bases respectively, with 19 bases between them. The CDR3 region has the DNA TGTGCCAGCAGCCACCGGACTGTTTTCGCGGCAGATACGCAGTATTTT. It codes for CASSHRTVFAADTQYF.

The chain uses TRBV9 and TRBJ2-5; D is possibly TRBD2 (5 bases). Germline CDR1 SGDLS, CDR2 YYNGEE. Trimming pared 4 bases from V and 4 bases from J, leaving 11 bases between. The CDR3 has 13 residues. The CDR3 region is CASSTGVSETQYF. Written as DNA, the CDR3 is TGTGCCAGCAGCACCGGGGTCTCAGAGACCCAGTACTTC.

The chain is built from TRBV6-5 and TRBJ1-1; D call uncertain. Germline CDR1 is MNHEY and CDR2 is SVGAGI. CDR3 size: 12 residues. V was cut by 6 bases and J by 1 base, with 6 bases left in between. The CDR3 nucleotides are TGTGCCAGCAGGTTCCGGAACACTGAAGCTTTCTTT. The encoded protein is CASRFRNTEAFF.

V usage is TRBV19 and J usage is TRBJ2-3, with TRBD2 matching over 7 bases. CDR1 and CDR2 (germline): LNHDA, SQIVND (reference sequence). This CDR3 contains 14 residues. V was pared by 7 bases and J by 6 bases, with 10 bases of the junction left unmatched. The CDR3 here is CASTESGGEDTQYF. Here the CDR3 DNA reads TGTGCCAGTACAGAGTCGGGGGGTGAGGATACGCAGTATTTT.